Detailed here is one T cell receptor beta chain. Authors' analysis steps: Reference gene primer amplification gave nucleated cell count estimates. Repertoires were generated with immunoSEQ multiplex PCR, while TCRdb's copy carries only in-frame clones and drops some. V and J calls and clone size are copied from that table; D and trimming were computed from the DNA. The sample holds 200,000 to 300,000 clones, 84% seen once. The sample originates from a study of blood T cell repertoires in COVID-19. Study at large: Acute and convalescent COVID-19 samples came from the United States, Italy and Spain. PBMCs, B-cell-depleted T cells, or T cells were the source of the cDNA or gDNA that made up the material.

Deletions cut 4 bases from V and 6 bases from J, with 15 bases between. CDR1 and CDR2 (germline): SGHDN, FVKESK. The CDR3 is made up of 14 amino acids. Sequencing was performed on peripheral blood. The sequence was obtained from a man aged 60 to 69 with acute or convalescent COVID-19. The chain uses TRBV14 and TRBJ1-2; D is perhaps TRBD1 (6 bases). CDR3 region: CASSRTGNWDGYTF. DNA for the CDR3: TGTGCCAGCAGCCGAACAGGGAATTGGGATGGCTACACCTTC.